These 18 T cell receptor beta chains came from one sample sequenced in a study of siplizumab effects on memory and regulatory T cells. Profiled with immunoSEQ multiplex PCR; TCRdb holds only in-frame clones, not every one. The sample has 100,000 or so clones; about 93% are singletons. The sample taken for sequencing was CD4+ T cells sorted from blood. The receptors stem from a human donor in good health.

The V call is TRBV4-1, the J call TRBJ1-2; possible D gene TRBD1, 6 bases. With 0 bases removed from V and 8 bases from J, the gap between germline ends came to 19 bases. The CDR3 consists of 16 residues. Germline V gene sequence: CDR1 MGHRA, CDR2 YSYEKL. CDR3 amino acids: CASSQEPQGRAGGYTF. The CDR3 coding sequence is TGCGCCAGCAGCCAAGAGCCTCAGGGGCGGGCGGGAGGCTACACCTTC.

J is TRBJ2-4 and V is TRBV4-1; D uncertain. CDR3 length: 15 residues. The V end lost 3 bases, the J end lost 0 bases, and 9 bases lay between the germline ends. CDR1 is MGHRA, CDR2 YSYEKL, per germline. The chain's CDR3 is CASSQGSLAKNIQYF. CDR3 bases: TGCGCCAGCAGCCAGGGGTCTCTAGCCAAAAACATTCAGTACTTC.

The rearrangement joins TRBV7-9 to TRBJ1-1; TRBD1 matches at 7 bases. The CDR3 sequence is 14 residues long. Germline CDR1 reads SEHNR; CDR2 reads FQNEAQ (reference sequence). V was clipped by 6 bases and J by 5 bases; unmatched bases: 9. CDR3 sequence: CASSPRGQKTEAFF. The CDR3 DNA reads TGTGCCAGCAGTCCGAGGGGGCAAAAGACTGAAGCTTTCTTT.

The CDR3 protein is CASSPPSSAPETQYF. The CDR3 DNA reads TGTGCCAGCAGCCCGCCTTCTAGCGCCCCGGAGACCCAGTACTTC. This chain uses TRBV5-4 with TRBJ2-5, with a tentative D call TRBD2 (6 bases). Per the germline V gene, CDR1 is SGHNT and CDR2 is YYREEE (reference sequence). CDR3 size: 15 residues. V shed 4 bases and J shed 5 bases, with 18 bases lying between them.

The CDR3 loop reads CASSGVGGGYTF. Written as DNA, the CDR3 is TGTGCCAGCAGCGGGGTGGGGGGAGGCTACACCTTC. The gene calls are TRBV6-5 and TRBJ1-2; possibly TRBD1 for D (5 bases). Per the germline V gene, CDR1 is MNHEY and CDR2 is SVGAGI. Trimming left V 6 bases short and J 8 bases short, with 13 bases between. This CDR3 has 12 amino acids.

J is TRBJ1-1 and V is TRBV5-1; tentative D call: TRBD1 (5 bases). V lost 3 bases to trimming and J lost 1 base, with 10 bases between them. Looked up from germline, CDR1 is SGHRS and CDR2 is YFSETQ. CDR3 length: 14 amino acids. CDR3 sequence: CASSWGRRNTEAFF. CDR3 nucleotide sequence: TGCGCCAGCAGCTGGGGACGGAGGAACACTGAAGCTTTCTTT.

The chain joins TRBV5-4 to TRBJ2-6, with 7 nucleotides matching TRBD1. V gave up 4 bases and J gave up 1 base; unmatched junction bases: 8. Germline lookup yields CDR1 SGHNT and CDR2 YYREEE (reference sequence). The CDR3 sequence is 17 residues long. The CDR3 loop is CASSPGTAPSGANVLTF. The DNA for the CDR3 is TGTGCCAGCAGCCCGGGGACAGCCCCGTCTGGGGCCAACGTCCTGACTTTC. Full variable domain (remainder filled in from reference TRBV5-4 and TRBJ2-6): ETGVTQSPTHLIKTRGQQVTLRCSSQSGHNTVSWYQQALGQGPQFIFQYYREEENGRGNFPPRFSGLQFPNYSSELNVNALELDDSALYLCASSPGTAPSGANVLTFGAGSRLTVL.

V usage is TRBV7-8 and J usage is TRBJ2-7; a possible D gene is TRBD1 (6 bases). V lost 2 bases, J lost 5 bases, and 16 bases lay in between. Germline values: CDR1 SGHVS, CDR2 FQNEAQ. The CDR3 has 15 residues. The CDR3 DNA reads as TGTGCCAGCAGCTTATCGGGACACCCGTCCGACGAGCAGTACTTC. Translated: CASSLSGHPSDEQYF.

This chain links TRBV20-1 with TRBJ1-1; D is ambiguous. Deletions cut 2 bases from V and 11 bases from J, with 12 bases between. Germline loops: CDR1 DFQATT, CDR2 SNEGSKA (reference sequence). CDR3 length: 11 amino acids. CDR3 residues: CSARQATYAFF. CDR3 DNA: TGCAGTGCTAGACAGGCCACTTATGCTTTCTTT.

This clone has just one count. The chain has TRBV7-9 and TRBJ1-4; 10 bases fit TRBD1. Germline-derived CDR1 and CDR2 are SEHNR and FQNEAQ (reference sequence). This CDR3 contains 14 residues. V dropped 5 bases and J dropped 7; count of bases not matched to a gene: 4. This CDR3 reads CASSPTGGGEKLFF. CDR3 bases: TGTGCCAGCAGCCCGACAGGGGGCGGTGAAAAACTGTTTTTT.

This sequence joins TRBV15 and TRBJ2-1; D remains ambiguous. The CDR3 has 12 residues. CDR1 is LNHNV, CDR2 YYDKDF, per germline (reference sequence). V dropped 0 bases and J dropped 10 bases, with 7 bases sitting between them. The CDR3 sequence: CATSRDYFEQFF. For the CDR3, the DNA is TGTGCCACCAGCAGAGATTATTTCGAGCAGTTCTTC.

The CDR3 bases are TGTGCCAGCAGTCATGGGGGAGGCTCCTACGAGCAGTACTTC. As protein: CASSHGGGSYEQYF. The genes are TRBV7-9 and TRBJ2-7, with a weak D call TRBD2 (6 bases). Germline CDR1 SEHNR, CDR2 FQNEAQ (reference sequence). This CDR3 has 14 amino acids. Trimming cost V 6 bases and J 0 bases, with 12 bases left between them.

This clone has more than one count but fewer than ten. V gene TRBV5-5 combines with J gene TRBJ1-6; D is uncertain. Germline lookup yields CDR1 SGHKS and CDR2 YYEKEE (reference sequence). Trimming removed 0 bases at V and 4 bases at J, with 8 bases between. The CDR3 covers 15 residues. In DNA form, the CDR3 reads TGTGCCAGCAGCTTGGAGGCACGGTATAATTCACCCCTCCACTTT. Protein product: CASSLEARYNSPLHF.

The rearrangement joins TRBV6-5 to TRBJ1-1; TRBD1 might be the D (5 bases). CDR3 length: 14 amino acids. Per germline, CDR1 MNHEY and CDR2 SVGAGI. The ends were cut back, 4 bases at V and 3 bases at J, with 12 bases in the middle. The CDR3 DNA is TGTGCCAGCAGTTCCAGGGTTAGCGACACTGAAGCTTTCTTT. Protein product: CASSSRVSDTEAFF.

J is TRBJ1-5 and V is TRBV5-6, with D maybe TRBD1 (5 bases). V gave up 2 bases and J gave up 3 bases, with 9 bases separating them. The germline V gene encodes CDR1 SGHDT and CDR2 YYEEEE. The CDR3 is 14 residues long. CDR3 nucleotides: TGTGCCAGCAGCTTTCAGGGAAACAATCAGCCCCAGCATTTT. Translating it yields CASSFQGNNQPQHF.

This clone was detected only once. The rearrangement uses TRBV6-4 and TRBJ1-1, with no clear D. This CDR3 has 13 residues. V was trimmed by 0 bases and J by 4 bases, leaving 6 bases between them. Germline lookup yields CDR1 MRHNA and CDR2 SNTAGT. CDR3 amino acids: CASSDSPGTEAFF. The CDR3 DNA follows: TGTGCCAGCAGTGACTCTCCGGGCACTGAAGCTTTCTTT.

This rearrangement joins TRBV7-3 to TRBJ2-1; D is ambiguous. This CDR3 is 11 amino acids long. Trimming removed 8 bases from V and 4 bases from J, with 6 bases in between. Germline V gives CDR1 SGHTA, CDR2 FQGTGA. CDR3 amino acids: CASALYNEQFF. For the CDR3, the DNA is TGTGCCAGCGCTTTGTACAATGAGCAGTTCTTC.

This chain links TRBV19 with TRBJ1-2, with 9 nucleotides matching TRBD1. CDR1 and CDR2 (germline): LNHDA, SQIVND (reference sequence). V shed 5 bases, J shed 2 bases, and the junction held 3 bases outside the gene matches. The CDR3 contains 14 residues. The CDR3 here is CASSVGQGNYGYTF. The DNA of the CDR3 is TGTGCCAGTAGTGTCGGACAGGGGAACTATGGCTACACCTTC. Full variable domain (rest looked up from reference TRBV19 and TRBJ1-2): DGGITQSPKYLFRKEGQNVTLSCEQNLNHDAMYWYRQDPGQGLRLIYYSQIVNDFQKGDIAEGYSVSREKKESFPLTVTSAQKNPTAFYLCASSVGQGNYGYTFGSGTRLTVV.